The subject of this entry is one T cell receptor (beta chain). Antigen: not known. Deletions cut 5 bases from V and 4 bases from J, with 13 bases between. This CDR3 contains 14 residues. The V gene's germline CDR1 is SGHAT and CDR2 FQDESV (reference sequence). These data belong to a study of cytomegalovirus exposure and HLA in healthy donors. Study observations and caveats: Most likely, a cluster of highly shared sequence variants arose as a sequencing artifact. In an earlier analysis, in under 700 donors, most V segments appeared productive either ~90% or ~30% of the time.

PCR involved 60 Vbeta and 13 Jbeta primers. In the source study's methods: Counted up in a later analysis, unique TCR beta chains came to approximately 77 million, with around 9.9 million shared. Assay: immunoSEQ multiplex PCR; the TCRdb copy retains only in-frame clones and omits some. V and J calls plus clone size are reproduced from that table; the DNA served to infer D and trimming. This table has 85,000 to 130,000 clones, about three quarters appearing once. The chain recombines TRBV11-1 with TRBJ2-3, with D perhaps matching TRBD2 (6 bases). The specimen sequenced was PBMCs. This TCR derives from a man aged 55 to 70 in good health and CMV-seropositive. Written as DNA, the CDR3 is TGTGCCAGCAGCCCTGGGGGGTTCGCAGATACGCAGTATTTT. It translates to CASSPGGFADTQYF.